Each of the 27 T cell receptor beta chains below was sequenced from the same sample in a study of blood T cells in healthy people across ages. Next came a second PCR, run for roughly 6 to 11 cycles, which used a sample-barcoded 5' primer along with a J-beta primer mix. Via MiXCR, TCRdb re-called the 5' RACE reads, giving one row per CDR3 protein. Found here are 1.5 million to 2 million distinct CDR3 sequences, roughly 28% of them singletons; the top ten hold 7% to 9%. Sequences were obtained from blood. Every receptor here comes from a woman in her twenties or thirties in good health.

The rearrangement uses TRBV9 and TRBJ2-1, with D possibly TRBD1 on 5 matching bases. CDR1 SGDLS and CDR2 YYNGEE come from the germline V gene. The CDR3 contains 13 residues. V lost 1 base and J lost 8, with 10 bases in between. CDR3 protein: CASSVQGEDEQFF. The DNA of the CDR3 is TGTGCCAGCAGCGTACAGGGTGAGGATGAGCAGTTCTTC. Combining the CDR3 with reference TRBV9 and TRBJ2-1 gives the whole variable domain DSGVTQTPKHLITATGQRVTLRCSPRSGDLSVYWYQQSLDQGLQFLIQYYNGEERAKGNILERFSAQQFPDLHSELNLSSLELGDSALYFCASSVQGEDEQFFGPGTRLTVL.

This clonotype has more than one count but fewer than ten. The chain joins TRBV21-1 to TRBJ1-2. TRBV21-1 is a recognized pseudogene. The CDR3 consists of 11 residues. This chain's CDR3 is CASSKLRGYTF. CDR3 sequence (DNA): TGTGCCAGCAGCAAACTGCGTGGCTACACCTTC.

The V gene is TRBV7-2, the J gene TRBJ2-5; 10 bases are a match to TRBD2. From germline, CDR1 is SGHTA and CDR2 FQGNSA. This CDR3 contains 16 residues. The V gene end was trimmed by 5 bases and the J gene end by 5 bases; junction bases not matched to a gene: 11. The CDR3: CASSPGLAADGETQYF. CDR3 sequence (DNA): TGTGCCAGCAGCCCAGGACTAGCGGCCGATGGGGAGACCCAGTACTTC. The full variable domain, with the rest looked up from reference TRBV7-2 and TRBJ2-5, is GAGVSQSPSNKVTEKGKDVELRCDPISGHTALYWYRQSLGQGLEFLIYFQGNSAPDKSGLPSDRFSAERTGGSVSTLTIQRTQQEDSAVYLCASSPGLAADGETQYFGPGTRLLVL.

The genes are TRBV11-2 and TRBJ1-3; D gene unclear. The CDR3 sequence is 16 residues long. Trimming took 0 bases from V and 4 from J, leaving 13 bases between them. Germline assignment: CDR1 SGHAT and CDR2 FQNNGV. DNA for the CDR3: TGTGCCAGCAGCTTAGACGGCCAGGAGGGAGGAAACACCATATATTTT. This translates into CASSLDGQEGGNTIYF.

This clonotype has a handful of counts. V is TRBV7-2 and J is TRBJ2-5; TRBD2 aligns across 14 bases. CDR1 SGHTA and CDR2 FQGNSA come from the germline V gene. The trim removed 4 bases at V and 4 bases at J, leaving 2 bases unmatched. The CDR3 contains 15 residues. The CDR3 reads CASSSTSGRGETQYF. Here the CDR3 DNA reads TGTGCCAGCAGCTCGACTAGCGGGAGGGGAGAGACCCAGTACTTC. The variable domain in full, with the rest retrieved from reference TRBV7-2 and TRBJ2-5, is GAGVSQSPSNKVTEKGKDVELRCDPISGHTALYWYRQSLGQGLEFLIYFQGNSAPDKSGLPSDRFSAERTGGSVSTLTIQRTQQEDSAVYLCASSSTSGRGETQYFGPGTRLLVL.

This chain uses TRBV7-2 with TRBJ1-2; a possible D gene is TRBD1 (6 bases). V was pared by 4 bases and J by 7 bases, with 16 bases between. CDR1 SGHTA and CDR2 FQGNSA come from the germline V gene. The length of the CDR3 is 14 residues. The CDR3 bases are TGTGCCAGCAGCTCTATGACAGGTCCTGGTGGCTACACCTTC. Amino acid sequence: CASSSMTGPGGYTF.

A few counts support this clonotype. The chain uses TRBV11-2 and TRBJ1-6; a possible D gene is TRBD1 (6 bases). CDR1 SGHAT and CDR2 FQNNGV come from the germline V gene. The CDR3 runs to 16 residues. The V end lost 5 bases, the J end lost 6 bases, and 17 bases lay between the germline ends. The CDR3 region has the DNA TGTGCCAGCAGCGCAGGGGTCGACACGTTTAATTCACCCCTCCACTTT. This translates into CASSAGVDTFNSPLHF.

The chain uses TRBV12-3 or TRBV12-4 and TRBJ2-5, with 7 bases lining up with TRBD1. J lost 5 bases, V lost 5 bases, and 11 bases had no gene match. The CDR3 extends over 15 amino acids. The DNA for the CDR3 is TGTGCCAGCAGTGCACAGGGGACCCCCCCGGAGACCCAGTACTTC. This translates into CASSAQGTPPETQYF.

The rearrangement uses TRBV30 and TRBJ2-7; weak D call: TRBD2 (6 bases). The length of the CDR3 is 16 residues. V was pared by 4 bases and J by 0 bases, with 19 bases between. CDR1 GTSNPN and CDR2 SVGIG come from the germline V gene (reference sequence). CDR3 sequence (DNA): TGTGCCTGGACCTCCGAGGAGGGGTGGAGCTCCTACGAGCAGTACTTC. Residues: CAWTSEEGWSSYEQYF.

The genes are TRBV5-1 and TRBJ2-7; no clear D. V was cut by 0 bases and J by 6 bases, with 22 bases left in between. The CDR3 is 17 amino acids. In germline, CDR1 is SGHRS, CDR2 YFSETQ. The CDR3 loop reads CASSLARWLEGPAEQYF. The CDR3 DNA follows: TGCGCCAGCAGCTTGGCCCGGTGGCTCGAAGGGCCAGCCGAGCAGTACTTC. Together with reference TRBV5-1 and TRBJ2-7, the CDR3 gives the full variable domain: KAGVTQTPRYLIKTRGQQVTLSCSPISGHRSVSWYQQTPGQGLQFLFEYFSETQRNKGNFPGRFSGRQFSNSRSEMNVSTLELGDSALYLCASSLARWLEGPAEQYFGPGTRLTVT.

The chain has TRBV24-1 and TRBJ1-5, with 7 bases aligning to TRBD1. Unmatched junction bases numbered 8, after V lost 5 bases and J lost 2 bases. Germline V gives CDR1 KGHDR, CDR2 SFDVKD. CDR3 length: 16 amino acids. In nucleotides, the CDR3 is TGTGCCACCAGTGGCTCAATCGGGACAGGCAATCAGCCCCAGCATTTT. Residues: CATSGSIGTGNQPQHF.

There are a few counts of this clonotype. The V gene is TRBV12-3 or TRBV12-4, the J gene TRBJ1-2, with TRBD1 matching 7 bases. Unmatched junction bases numbered 9, after V lost 7 bases and J lost 7 bases. This CDR3 has 13 amino acids. The CDR3 nucleotides read TGTGCCAGCATAGCGGGGGGGACAGCTGGCTACACCTTC. It is translated as CASIAGGTAGYTF.

The chain carries TRBV4-3 and TRBJ2-5; a possible D gene is TRBD1 (6 bases). The CDR3 is made up of 16 amino acids. V was cut by 3 bases and J by 7 bases, with 21 bases left in between. CDR1 is LGHNA, CDR2 YSLEER, per germline. DNA for the CDR3: TGCGCCAGCAGCCAGAGGTCCGGGACATTAGAAGGGACCCAGTACTTC. This encodes CASSQRSGTLEGTQYF.

This clonotype was found a few times. J is TRBJ2-5 and V is TRBV20-1; 7 nucleotides agree with TRBD1. Germline CDR1 is DFQATT and CDR2 is SNEGSKA (reference sequence). This CDR3 contains 17 residues. V dropped 3 bases and J dropped 2; count of bases not matched to a gene: 15. The CDR3 nucleotides are TGCAGTGCTAGCAATCCCCGACGGGACAGCCCTCAAGAGACCCAGTACTTC. Translating gives CSASNPRRDSPQETQYF.

In its sample, this clonotype was seen many times. The chain is built from TRBV5-1 and TRBJ2-3, with 11 bases fitting TRBD2. Germline V gene data show CDR1 as SGHRS and CDR2 as YFSETQ. With 4 bases clipped from V and 5 bases from J, the junction kept 9 bases outside the gene matches. This CDR3 contains 16 residues. The CDR3: CASSTNRGTSGDTQYF. The CDR3 region has the DNA TGCGCCAGCAGCACCAACCGCGGGACTAGCGGAGATACGCAGTATTTT.

The chain couples TRBV11-2 to TRBJ2-7; 9 bases are shared with TRBD1. V lost 7 bases to trimming and J lost 5 bases; unmatched junction nucleotides: 24. This CDR3 is 19 amino acids long. Per germline, CDR1 SGHAT and CDR2 FQNNGV. The CDR3 sequence: CASKIRARAPGQGTNEQYF. CDR3 sequence (DNA): TGTGCCAGCAAGATTCGGGCCCGGGCCCCGGGACAGGGTACGAACGAGCAGTACTTC. Together with reference TRBV11-2 and TRBJ2-7, the CDR3 gives the full variable domain: EAGVAQSPRYKIIEKRQSVAFWCNPISGHATLYWYQQILGQGPKLLIQFQNNGVVDDSQLPKDRFSAERLKGVDSTLKIQPAKLEDSAVYLCASKIRARAPGQGTNEQYFGPGTRLTVT.

Many counts were recorded for this clonotype. This chain links TRBV29-1 with TRBJ2-5; D tentatively reads TRBD1 or TRBD2 (5 bases each). Germline loops: CDR1 SQVTM, CDR2 ANQGSEA. The CDR3 sequence is 12 residues long. V dropped 4 bases and J dropped 4 bases, with 10 bases sitting between them. CDR3 sequence reads: CSVGDGGETQYF. In DNA form, the CDR3 reads TGCAGCGTTGGTGATGGGGGAGAGACCCAGTACTTC.

This chain joins TRBV20-1 and TRBJ1-2; D not certain. The CDR3 consists of 12 residues. Germline loops: CDR1 DFQATT, CDR2 SNEGSKA (reference sequence). Trimming took off 3 bases at V and 8 bases at J, with 13 bases between the two ends. The CDR3 sequence is CSASPGLGGYTF. For the CDR3, the DNA is TGCAGTGCTAGCCCTGGACTGGGGGGCTACACCTTC.

This clonotype appeared many times. The chain carries TRBV10-1 and TRBJ2-3; 8 positions match TRBD2. Per the germline V gene, CDR1 is WNHNN and CDR2 is SYGVQD (reference sequence). Trimming cost V 0 bases and J 3 bases; bases outside gene matches: 11. This CDR3 comprises 18 residues. CDR3 sequence (DNA): TGCGCCAGCAGTGAGTCATGGACCATTAGCGGGAATACAGATACGCAGTATTTT. Protein: CASSESWTISGNTDTQYF.

This chain links TRBV5-1 with TRBJ2-1; weak D call: TRBD2 (7 bases). This CDR3 is 15 amino acids long. V lost 4 bases and J lost 6, with 17 bases in between. The germline V gene has CDR1 SGHRS and CDR2 YFSETQ. CDR3 nucleotide sequence: TGCGCCAGCAGCCCGTGGGGGGGGCATAGCAATGAGCAGTTCTTC. It encodes CASSPWGGHSNEQFF. Complete variable domain (other parts from reference TRBV5-1 and TRBJ2-1): KAGVTQTPRYLIKTRGQQVTLSCSPISGHRSVSWYQQTPGQGLQFLFEYFSETQRNKGNFPGRFSGRQFSNSRSEMNVSTLELGDSALYLCASSPWGGHSNEQFFGPGTRLTVL.

This clonotype was observed a single time. A read error may be the cause here, since a much bigger clone is one base away. The chain joins TRBV12-3 or TRBV12-4 to TRBJ2-7, with TRBD2 matching 13 bases. The CDR3 is 16 residues long. CDR3 nucleotides: TGTGCCAGCAGATCAACCGGGACTAGCGGGACCTACGGGCAGTACTTC. Translated: CASRSTGTSGTYGQYF.

This clonotype occurred many times. J is TRBJ2-5 and V is TRBV20-1; D is undetermined. V dropped 0 bases and J dropped 2 bases, with 7 bases sitting between them. Germline CDR1 is DFQATT and CDR2 is SNEGSKA (reference sequence). CDR3 size: 13 residues. The CDR3 here is CSAREFGQETQYF. Written as DNA, the CDR3 is TGCAGTGCTAGAGAGTTCGGGCAAGAGACCCAGTACTTC.

This clonotype was seen only a few times. For the CDR3, the DNA is TGTGCCAGCAGTGGGGGGGGCGGAGAGTACAATGAGCAGTTCTTC. Protein product: CASSGGGGEYNEQFF. The V call is TRBV7-9, the J call TRBJ2-1; a weak D match, TRBD2 (7 bases). There are 15 residues in the CDR3. V was shortened by 6 bases and J by 4 bases, with 16 bases between the two germline ends. Looked up from germline, CDR1 is SEHNR and CDR2 is FQNEAQ (reference sequence).

This chain links TRBV12-3 or TRBV12-4 with TRBJ1-2; 9 positions match TRBD1. V lost 5 bases and J lost 7; bases outside the gene matches: 11. The CDR3 sequence is 15 residues long. CDR3 in amino acids: CASSRAGQGITGYTF. As DNA, the CDR3 is TGTGCCAGCAGTCGGGCGGGACAGGGAATTACTGGCTACACCTTC.

V is TRBV10-3 and J is TRBJ1-6, with D hard to call. Per germline, CDR1 ENHRY and CDR2 SYGVKD. The V and J ends lost 3 bases and 7 bases respectively, with 13 bases between them. The CDR3 consists of 15 residues. In DNA, the CDR3 is TGTGCCATCAGTGAAGAGACTACTGGGAATTCACCCCTCCACTTT. Protein sequence: CAISEETTGNSPLHF.

This clonotype has a count of ten or more. The chain is built from TRBV12-3 or TRBV12-4 and TRBJ1-6; D is ambiguous. The CDR3 length is 12 residues. V was cut by 4 bases and J by 7 bases, with 5 bases left in between. CDR3 protein: CASSSGNSPLHF. In DNA form, the CDR3 reads TGTGCCAGCAGTTCGGGGAATTCACCCCTCCACTTT.

The rearrangement links TRBV3-1 to TRBJ1-1; no definite D call. The CDR3 contains 15 residues. Trimming took off 1 base at V and 7 bases at J, with 16 bases between the two ends. The germline V gene has CDR1 LGHDT and CDR2 YNNKEL (reference sequence). The CDR3 coding sequence is TGTGCCAGCAGCCAAGCTGTACACCCGAGGGATGAAGCTTTCTTT. Its protein product is CASSQAVHPRDEAFF.